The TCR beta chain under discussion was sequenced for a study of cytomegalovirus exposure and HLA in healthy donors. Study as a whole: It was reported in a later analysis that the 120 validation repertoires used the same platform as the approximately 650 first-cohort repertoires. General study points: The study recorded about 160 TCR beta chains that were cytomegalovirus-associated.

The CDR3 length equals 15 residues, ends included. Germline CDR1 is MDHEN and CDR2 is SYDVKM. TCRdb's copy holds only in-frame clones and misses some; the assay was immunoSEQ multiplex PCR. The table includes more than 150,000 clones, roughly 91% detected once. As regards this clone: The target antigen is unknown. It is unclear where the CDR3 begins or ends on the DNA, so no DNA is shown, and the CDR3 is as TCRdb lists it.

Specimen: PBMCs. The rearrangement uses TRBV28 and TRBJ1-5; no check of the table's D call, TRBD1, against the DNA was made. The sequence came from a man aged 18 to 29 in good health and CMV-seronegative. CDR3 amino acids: CASSSSGQGVEPQHF.